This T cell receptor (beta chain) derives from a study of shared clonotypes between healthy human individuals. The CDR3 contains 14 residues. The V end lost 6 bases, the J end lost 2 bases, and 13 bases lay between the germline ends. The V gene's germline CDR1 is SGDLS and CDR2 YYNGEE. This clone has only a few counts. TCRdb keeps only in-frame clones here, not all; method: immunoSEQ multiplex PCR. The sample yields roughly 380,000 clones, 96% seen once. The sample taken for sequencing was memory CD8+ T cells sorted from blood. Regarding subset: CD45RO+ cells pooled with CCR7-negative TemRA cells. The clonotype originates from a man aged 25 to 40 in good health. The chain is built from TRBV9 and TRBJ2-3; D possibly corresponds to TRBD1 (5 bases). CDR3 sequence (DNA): TGTGCCAGCACCCCCCAGGGATCCACAGATACGCAGTATTTT. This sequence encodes CASTPQGSTDTQYF.